This passage covers 17 T cell receptor beta chains from one sample sequenced in a study of T-cell memory formation after mild COVID-19. Each CDR3 protein is one row after TCRdb ran MiXCR on the 5' RACE reads. The sample has more than 120,000 distinct CDR3 sequences, over 15% seen once. Sample: PBMCs or a T cell subset sorted from them (not recorded which). Every receptor here comes from an adult woman who had mild COVID-19 (a few samples of this study predate the infection). Cell type and time point are not known.

The rearrangement joins TRBV4-1 to TRBJ2-3, with 8 bases identical to TRBD1. V shed 0 bases, J shed 4 bases, and the junction held 6 bases outside the gene matches. Germline V gene data show CDR1 as MGHRA and CDR2 as YSYEKL. This CDR3 spans 16 amino acids. The CDR3: CASSQDATGGADTQYF. In nucleotides, the CDR3 is TGCGCCAGCAGCCAAGATGCAACAGGGGGTGCAGATACGCAGTATTTT.

With respect to this clonotype: An end of the junction differs from the germline gene, which may be a read error. The V gene is TRBV7-7, the J gene TRBJ2-5; weak D call: TRBD2 (6 bases). Germline assignment: CDR1 SSHAT and CDR2 FNYEAQ (reference sequence). This CDR3 is 14 amino acids long. This CDR3 is CASSLARGEETQYF. The CDR3 DNA reads TGTGCTAGCAGCCTAGCGCGCGGGGAAGAGACCCAGTACTTC.

The sample holds a few counts of this clonotype. This chain links TRBV5-1 with TRBJ2-7, with 9 nucleotides matching TRBD1. The V segment lost 1 base and the J segment 2 bases; nucleotides outside the gene matches: 7. The CDR3 spans 16 residues. Germline V CDR1 and CDR2: SGHRS, YFSETQ. CDR3 protein: CASSLSPGQGTYEQYF. The CDR3 coding sequence is TGCGCCAGCAGCTTGAGTCCGGGACAGGGCACCTACGAGCAGTACTTC.

This chain uses TRBV12-3 or TRBV12-4 with TRBJ1-2, with no clear D. The CDR3 contains 12 residues. Trimming cost V 10 bases and J 5 bases, with 14 bases left between them. The CDR3 nucleotides read TGTGCCACCCGCGGGTTCCAGTATGGCTACACCTTC. Protein sequence: CATRGFQYGYTF.

This clonotype came up a few times. The chain couples TRBV12-3 or TRBV12-4 to TRBJ1-2; TRBD1 agrees at 7 bases. With V trimmed by 6 bases and J by 7 bases, 2 bases remained unmatched. The CDR3 sequence is 11 residues long. The CDR3 loop is CASRGGGGYTF. DNA for the CDR3: TGTGCCAGCAGAGGGGGCGGTGGCTACACCTTC.

The chain is built from TRBV2 and TRBJ2-7, with D possibly matching TRBD1 (6 bases). There are 16 residues in the CDR3. Germline lookup yields CDR1 SNHLY and CDR2 FYNNEI. Trimming cost V 5 bases and J 5 bases, with 22 bases left between them. CDR3 residues: CASSYRDTTLGDEQYF. The CDR3 DNA is TGTGCCAGCAGTTACCGGGACACCACTCTTGGAGACGAGCAGTACTTC.

This clonotype was seen at least ten times. At one of its ends the junction is not consistent with the germline gene, which may arise from a read error. V usage is TRBV3-1 and J usage is TRBJ2-1; tentative D call: TRBD2 (6 bases). The germline gives CDR1 LGHDT, CDR2 YNNKEL (reference sequence). This CDR3 spans 14 amino acids. The CDR3 is CASSLRGRYNEQFF. CDR3 DNA: TGTGCCAGCAGCCTGCGGGGCCGTTACAACGAGCAGTTCTTC.

The rearrangement joins TRBV24-1 to TRBJ1-1; D is unresolved. The length of the CDR3 is 13 residues. The ends were cut back, 4 bases at V and 4 bases at J, with 9 bases in the middle. In germline, CDR1 is KGHDR, CDR2 SFDVKD. Here the CDR3 reads CATSEGLGTEAFF. CDR3 DNA: TGTGCCACCAGTGAAGGGCTGGGCACTGAAGCTTTCTTT.

CDR3 sequence (DNA): TGCAGCGCTACGGGATTAGCCGCGAACACCGGGGAGCTGTTTTTT. This translates into CSATGLAANTGELFF. The rearrangement uses TRBV29-1 and TRBJ2-2; TRBD2 is a possible D gene (5 bases). CDR3 length equals 15 residues. The germline CDR1 and CDR2 sequences are SQVTM and ANQGSEA. Between the trimmed V and J ends, which lost 7 bases and 0 bases, there was a span of 15 bases.

The V gene is TRBV5-5, the J gene TRBJ2-2, with 7 bases lining up with TRBD1. Germline V gene data show CDR1 as SGHKS and CDR2 as YYEKEE (reference sequence). With 4 bases clipped from V and 5 bases from J, the junction kept 11 bases outside the gene matches. This CDR3 is built from 16 residues. The chain's CDR3 is CASSQPTGWETGELFF. CDR3 coding DNA: TGTGCCAGCAGCCAGCCGACAGGGTGGGAAACCGGGGAGCTGTTTTTT.

The rearrangement links TRBV12-3 or TRBV12-4 to TRBJ1-6, with D maybe TRBD1 (6 bases). The ends were cut back, 0 bases at V and 10 bases at J, with 13 bases in the middle. This CDR3 comprises 15 residues. In DNA form, the CDR3 reads TGTGCCAGCAGTTTAGCTAGGGGGGGGGGATCACCCCTCCACTTT. Protein sequence: CASSLARGGGSPLHF.

This clonotype appeared a few times. V is TRBV24-1 and J is TRBJ2-1; no reliable D call. The V gene lost 0 bases and the J gene lost 6 bases, with 5 bases spanning the gap. The germline CDR1 and CDR2 sequences are KGHDR and SFDVKD. CDR3 size: 13 residues. The chain's CDR3 is CATSDLWGNEQFF. The CDR3 nucleotides are TGTGCCACCAGTGATTTGTGGGGCAATGAGCAGTTCTTC.

The chain uses TRBV5-6 and TRBJ2-3, with 7 bases that match TRBD2. The junction had 13 bases not matched to a gene; V was cut back by 4 bases and J by 2 bases. In germline, CDR1 is SGHDT, CDR2 YYEEEE. This CDR3 comprises 17 residues. In nucleotides, the CDR3 is TGTGCCAGCAGCCCCAACGCCGGGACTAAGAACACAGATACGCAGTATTTT. Translating gives CASSPNAGTKNTDTQYF.

The chain uses TRBV15 and TRBJ1-1; D ambiguous. The CDR3 consists of 16 residues. Germline loops: CDR1 LNHNV, CDR2 YYDKDF (reference sequence). Trimming pared 0 bases from V and 3 bases from J, leaving 14 bases between. CDR3 sequence reads: CATSRDPYSSYTEAFF. CDR3 nucleotides: TGTGCCACCAGCAGAGATCCCTATAGCAGCTACACTGAAGCTTTCTTT.

This sequence joins TRBV6-2 or TRBV6-3 and TRBJ1-5; a possible D gene is TRBD1 (5 bases). Per the germline V gene, CDR1 is MNHEY and CDR2 is SVGEGT. This CDR3 is built from 17 residues. Trimming removed 2 bases at V and 4 bases at J, with 18 bases between. The CDR3 loop reads CASSYPWTRVENQPQHF. CDR3 nucleotide sequence: TGTGCCAGCAGTTACCCGTGGACACGTGTCGAAAATCAGCCCCAGCATTTT.

The sample holds a few counts of this clonotype. The chain couples TRBV25-1 to TRBJ1-3; 9 bases align to TRBD1. The V and J ends lost 6 bases and 4 bases, in that order; junction bases with no gene match: 4. The CDR3 is 14 amino acids. CDR1 and CDR2 (germline): MGHDK, SYGVNS. This CDR3 reads CASRETGGGNTIYF. The CDR3 nucleotides are TGTGCCAGCAGAGAGACAGGGGGAGGAAACACCATATATTTT.

Only a few counts were recorded for this clonotype. The CDR3, as DNA: TGTGCCACTTCTGGTCCGGCGAATCAGCCCCAGCATTTT. Residues: CATSGPANQPQHF. The V and J genes are TRBV24-1 and TRBJ1-5; D remains unclear. The CDR3 loop spans 13 amino acids. Trimming stripped 10 bases from V and 4 bases from J, with 13 bases between. The germline V gene has CDR1 KGHDR and CDR2 SFDVKD.